Presented here are 3 T cell receptor beta chains from one specimen sequenced in a study of T cell responses to AZD1222 COVID-19 vaccine. TCRdb's table, derived via immunoSEQ multiplex PCR, lists solely in-frame clones and lacks some. The table shows about 150,000 clones, with nearly 95% occurring only once. The material was peripheral blood, obtained on day 0 of AZD1222 vaccination. These receptors came from an adult in good health.

Ten or more counts support this clone. Written as DNA, the CDR3 is TGTGCCAGCAGCCCATCCGGCAGTTGGACAGGAGGAACCGGGGAGCTGTTTTTT. Its translation: CASSPSGSWTGGTGELFF. The V gene is TRBV11-3, the J gene TRBJ2-2, with TRBD1 matching 7 bases. Germline V gives CDR1 SGHNT, CDR2 YENEEA. V shed 5 bases, J shed 5 bases, and the junction held 17 bases outside the gene matches. The CDR3 sequence is 18 residues long.

This chain links TRBV19 with TRBJ2-5, with D perhaps matching TRBD1 (6 bases). The germline V gene has CDR1 LNHDA and CDR2 SQIVND (reference sequence). With 6 bases removed from V and 1 base from J, the gap between germline ends came to 15 bases. This CDR3 has 15 amino acids. Here the CDR3 reads CASRHRDFGQETQYF. Written as DNA, the CDR3 is TGTGCCAGTAGACACAGGGATTTTGGCCAAGAGACCCAGTACTTC.

This sequence joins TRBV9 and TRBJ2-7; 8 bases are shared with TRBD2. CDR3 length: 16 amino acids. J lost 4 bases, V lost 1 base, and 10 bases had no gene match. Germline-derived CDR1 and CDR2 are SGDLS and YYNGEE. The CDR3 bases are TGTGCCAGCAGCGTAACTAGCGGAGGGGGAATTTACGAGCAGTACTTC. This encodes CASSVTSGGGIYEQYF. Filled out from reference TRBV9 and TRBJ2-7, the complete variable domain reads DSGVTQTPKHLITATGQRVTLRCSPRSGDLSVYWYQQSLDQGLQFLIQYYNGEERAKGNILERFSAQQFPDLHSELNLSSLELGDSALYFCASSVTSGGGIYEQYFGPGTRLTVT.